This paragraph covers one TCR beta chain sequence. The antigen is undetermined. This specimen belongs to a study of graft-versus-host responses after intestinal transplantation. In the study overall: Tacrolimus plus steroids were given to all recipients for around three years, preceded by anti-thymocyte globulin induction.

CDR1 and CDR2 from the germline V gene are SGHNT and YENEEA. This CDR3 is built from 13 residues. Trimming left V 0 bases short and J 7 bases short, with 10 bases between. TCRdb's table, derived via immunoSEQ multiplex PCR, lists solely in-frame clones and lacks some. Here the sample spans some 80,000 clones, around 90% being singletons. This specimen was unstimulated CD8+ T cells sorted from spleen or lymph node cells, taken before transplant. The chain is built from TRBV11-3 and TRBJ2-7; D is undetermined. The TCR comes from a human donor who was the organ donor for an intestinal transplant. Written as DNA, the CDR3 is TGTGCCAGCAGCTTAGAGGGTGCGTTGGAGCAGTACTTC. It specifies CASSLEGALEQYF.